This passage covers 18 T cell receptor beta chains from one sample sequenced in a study of a mutant IDH1 vaccine in newly diagnosed glioma. Time point: week 47, end of study. Every single dose of the vaccine, 300 ug of mutant IDH1 20-mer peptide, came with topical imiquimod. These TCRs are of unknown antigen specificity. Sequencing used immunoSEQ multiplex PCR; TCRdb keeps in-frame clones, though not all of them. This sample has roughly 86,000 clones; 70% to 90% occur once, and the top ten carry approximately 5.6%. The sequencing used PBMCs, collected from a glioma patient whose treatment included an IDH1 peptide vaccine. Receptor source: a man aged 40-55 years with glioma.

The chain employs TRBV5-4 and TRBJ1-2; 8 positions agree with TRBD1. Germline assignment: CDR1 SGHNT and CDR2 YYREEE (reference sequence). The CDR3 extends over 14 amino acids. J lost 5 bases, V lost 2 bases, and 5 bases had no gene match. The CDR3 here is CASSFGQGLYGYTF. CDR3 coding DNA: TGTGCCAGCAGCTTCGGACAGGGCCTTTATGGCTACACCTTC.

In its sample, this clone was seen once. The chain is built from TRBV27 and TRBJ2-7, with 9 bases fitting TRBD1. V dropped 6 bases and J dropped 2; count of bases not matched to a gene: 11. The CDR3 spans 16 residues. Germline-derived CDR1 and CDR2 are MNHEY and SMNVEV (reference sequence). The CDR3 sequence is CASSGLGTGRTYEQYF. CDR3 DNA: TGTGCCAGCAGCGGCCTAGGGACAGGGAGAACCTACGAGCAGTACTTC.

This chain links TRBV4-3 with TRBJ2-5; D possibly corresponds to TRBD1 (5 bases). The V and J ends lost 0 bases and 3 bases respectively, with 11 bases between them. CDR3 length: 15 amino acids. Germline V gene data show CDR1 as LGHNA and CDR2 as YSLEER. This CDR3 reads CASSQDGTGKETQYF. For the CDR3, the DNA is TGCGCCAGCAGCCAAGATGGTACAGGCAAAGAGACCCAGTACTTC.

CDR3 protein: CASSSGQFREQYF. Written as DNA, the CDR3 is TGTGCCAGCAGTTCTGGACAGTTTCGGGAGCAGTACTTC. J is TRBJ2-7 and V is TRBV6-5; D perhaps matches TRBD1 (6 bases). Germline V gene sequence: CDR1 MNHEY, CDR2 SVGAGI. Trimming cost V 4 bases and J 7 bases, with 14 bases left between them. CDR3 length: 13 amino acids.

The chain joins TRBV9 to TRBJ2-3, with D perhaps matching TRBD2 (6 bases). Germline V gives CDR1 SGDLS, CDR2 YYNGEE. Trimming stripped 5 bases from V and 3 bases from J, with 10 bases between. This CDR3 has 13 amino acids. CDR3: CASRRGTTDTQYF. In DNA form, the CDR3 reads TGTGCCAGCAGACGTGGGACTACAGATACGCAGTATTTT. The whole variable domain, remainder taken from reference TRBV9 and TRBJ2-3, is DSGVTQTPKHLITATGQRVTLRCSPRSGDLSVYWYQQSLDQGLQFLIQYYNGEERAKGNILERFSAQQFPDLHSELNLSSLELGDSALYFCASRRGTTDTQYFGPGTRLTVL.

The CDR3 loop reads CASSPGLASFNEQFF. CDR3 DNA sequence: TGTGCCAGCAGCCCGGGACTAGCGAGTTTCAATGAGCAGTTCTTC. The chain combines TRBV2 with TRBJ2-1; 10 positions match TRBD2. The germline gives CDR1 SNHLY, CDR2 FYNNEI. The CDR3 spans 15 residues. V shed 6 bases, J shed 6 bases, and the junction held 8 bases outside the gene matches. Using reference TRBV2 and TRBJ2-1 for the parts outside the CDR3, the full variable domain is EPEVTQTPSHQVTQMGQEVILRCVPISNHLYFYWYRQILGQKVEFLVSFYNNEISEKSEIFDDQFSVERPDGSNFTLKIRSTKLEDSAMYFCASSPGLASFNEQFFGPGTRLTVL.

J is TRBJ2-3 and V is TRBV5-4; D is unresolved. With 2 bases removed from V and 2 bases from J, the gap between germline ends came to 0 bases. Germline CDR1 reads SGHNT; CDR2 reads YYREEE (reference sequence). The length of the CDR3 is 11 residues. DNA of the CDR3: TGTGCCAGCAGCTTCACAGATACGCAGTATTTT. This encodes CASSFTDTQYF.

This chain connects TRBV29-1 to TRBJ2-5; TRBD2 aligns across 10 bases. CDR1 is SQVTM and CDR2 is ANQGSEA in the germline V gene. The CDR3 spans 15 residues. J gave up 3 bases and V 1 base, and 5 bases lay outside the gene matches. CDR3 residues: CSVEASGGVKETQYF. In DNA, the CDR3 is TGCAGCGTTGAAGCTAGCGGGGGAGTAAAAGAGACCCAGTACTTC. Variable domain in full (rest from reference TRBV29-1 and TRBJ2-5): SAVISQKPSRDICQRGTSLTIQCQVDSQVTMMFWYRQQPGQSLTLIATANQGSEATYESGFVIDKFPISRPNLTFSTLTVSNMSPEDSSIYLCSVEASGGVKETQYFGPGTRLLVL.

This clone was recorded only once. The rearrangement links TRBV4-3 to TRBJ1-2; tentative D call: TRBD1 (5 bases). The CDR3 runs to 15 residues. Germline values: CDR1 LGHNA, CDR2 YSLEER. V lost 4 bases, J lost 6 bases, and 18 bases lay in between. The CDR3 is CASSLFWSGTDGYTF. CDR3 DNA sequence: TGCGCCAGCAGCCTTTTCTGGTCCGGGACGGATGGCTACACCTTC.

The rearrangement joins TRBV5-6 to TRBJ1-2, with D possibly TRBD1 on 6 matching bases. V dropped 1 base and J dropped 4 bases, with 11 bases sitting between them. There are 14 residues in the CDR3. From germline, CDR1 is SGHDT and CDR2 YYEEEE. CDR3 loop: CASSLRQVIYGYTF. Written as DNA, the CDR3 is TGTGCCAGCAGCTTGCGACAGGTGATCTATGGCTACACCTTC.

The V call is TRBV10-1, the J call TRBJ1-1; possibly TRBD1 for D (6 bases). This CDR3 contains 14 residues. The V end lost 4 bases, the J end lost 3 bases, and 12 bases lay between the germline ends. Germline CDR1 reads WNHNN; CDR2 reads SYGVQD (reference sequence). In nucleotides, the CDR3 is TGCGCCAGCAGTGCCTCAGGGGCGTACACTGAAGCTTTCTTT. This translates into CASSASGAYTEAFF.

The chain employs TRBV5-3 and TRBJ2-7; D might be TRBD1 (5 bases). TRBV5-3 is sorted into the ORF group, with uncertain function. V was shortened by 0 bases and J by 1 base, with 8 bases between the two germline ends. The CDR3 loop spans 14 amino acids. The CDR3 DNA follows: TGTGCCAGAAGCTTGGCGGCAGGGTCCTACGAGCAGTACTTC. Translated, it gives CARSLAAGSYEQYF.

This sequence joins TRBV4-1 and TRBJ2-1; D remains ambiguous. V lost 5 bases to trimming and J lost 0 bases, with 11 bases between them. Germline CDR1 and CDR2: MGHRA and YSYEKL. This CDR3 comprises 15 residues. CDR3 DNA: TGCGCCAGCAGCAGGACGCCTAGCTCCTACAATGAGCAGTTCTTC. This gives the protein CASSRTPSSYNEQFF.

The chain has TRBV4-2 and TRBJ2-7; D might be TRBD1 (5 bases). V lost 0 bases to trimming and J lost 5 bases, with 23 bases between them. The CDR3 consists of 18 residues. Looked up from germline, CDR1 is LGHNA and CDR2 is YNFKEQ. The CDR3 DNA sequence: TGTGCCAGCAGCCAAGATGTAAACGGCAGGACACAAATGGACGAGCAGTACTTC. Its translation is CASSQDVNGRTQMDEQYF.

The chain uses TRBV6-6 and TRBJ1-2; 11 nucleotides align to TRBD1. Per the germline V gene, CDR1 is MNHNY and CDR2 is SVGAGI (reference sequence). The CDR3 is made up of 16 amino acids. Trimming removed 4 bases from V and 6 bases from J; junction bases left unmatched: 10. Here the CDR3 DNA reads TGTGCCAGCAGTTCCGCGGGACAGGGGGTGAGAAATGGCTACACCTTC. This codes for CASSSAGQGVRNGYTF.

The V call is TRBV27, the J call TRBJ2-7; TRBD2 aligns across 7 bases. This CDR3 is 13 amino acids long. Trimming took 5 bases from V and 6 from J; bases not matched to a gene: 7. Germline V gives CDR1 MNHEY, CDR2 SMNVEV (reference sequence). CDR3 DNA: TGTGCCAGCAGTCTGACTAGCAGGACCGAGCAGTACTTC. It is translated as CASSLTSRTEQYF.

The chain has TRBV18 and TRBJ2-7; D uncertain. V lost 6 bases and J 5 bases, leaving 8 bases between the germline ends. Germline CDR1 reads KGHSH; CDR2 reads LQKENI. CDR3 size: 11 residues. The CDR3 spells CASSRLDEQYF. The DNA for the CDR3 is TGTGCCAGCTCCCGACTTGACGAGCAGTACTTC.

J is TRBJ1-4 and V is TRBV5-5; D perhaps matches TRBD1 (5 bases). Per the germline V gene, CDR1 is SGHKS and CDR2 is YYEKEE (reference sequence). The germline V and J ends were trimmed by 0 bases and 5 bases, with 14 bases remaining between them. The CDR3 covers 16 residues. The CDR3 loop is CASSLDLVGENEKLFF. CDR3 coding DNA: TGTGCCAGCAGCTTGGATCTTGTGGGGGAAAATGAAAAACTGTTTTTT.